The clone carrying this T cell receptor beta chain occurred once. Followed longitudinally, the Seattle patients had been enrolled during active infection. Per the original data handling: Nucleated cell counts were estimated from reference gene primer amplification. Sequencing was performed with immunoSEQ multiplex PCR; in TCRdb, only in-frame clones are kept and a portion is missing. Clonal size and the V and J genes are those of that table, whereas D and trimming came from the DNA. This table has approximately 500,000 clones, 85% to 90% appearing once. This record belongs to a study of blood T cell repertoires in COVID-19. Study summary: Samples taken during acute and convalescent COVID-19 were collected in the United States, Italy and Spain. Nucleic acid was either cDNA or gDNA, and it came from T cells, B-cell-depleted T cells, or PBMCs.

This clonotype was sampled from a woman between 45 and 65 years old with COVID-19, enrolled during active disease. Source material: peripheral blood.

The CDR3, as DNA: TGTGCCAGCAGCCAAGATTGGGGACTCAAGCTTGAGCAGTTCTTC. Protein sequence: CASSQDWGLKLEQFF. V and J are TRBV3-1 (or the pseudogene TRBV3-2) and TRBJ2-1; TRBD2 is a possible D gene (6 bases). V was pared by 0 bases and J by 9 bases, with 15 bases between. The CDR3 is made up of 15 amino acids. Germline V lookup: CDR1 LGHDT, CDR2 YNNKEL (reference sequence).